In this sample, the clone carrying this TCR beta chain turned up once. The junction shows a germline mismatch at one end, possibly a read error. This specimen comes from a study of blood T cells in healthy people across ages. The CDR3 runs 13 residues. Through a sample-barcoded 5' primer and a J-beta primer mix, a second PCR was run for about 6 to 11 cycles. TCRdb re-called the 5' RACE reads through MiXCR, storing one row per CDR3 protein. The sample includes 890,000 or so distinct CDR3 sequences, about 62% of them seen just once. This chain uses TRBV12-3 or TRBV12-4 with TRBJ2-5, with 9 bases that match TRBD1. The specimen was blood. The TCR originated in a man aged 30-40 years in good health. The CDR3 loop is CAGRRQGGETQYF. The CDR3 coding sequence is TGTGCCGGCAGGCGACAGGGGGGAGAGACCCAGTACTTC.